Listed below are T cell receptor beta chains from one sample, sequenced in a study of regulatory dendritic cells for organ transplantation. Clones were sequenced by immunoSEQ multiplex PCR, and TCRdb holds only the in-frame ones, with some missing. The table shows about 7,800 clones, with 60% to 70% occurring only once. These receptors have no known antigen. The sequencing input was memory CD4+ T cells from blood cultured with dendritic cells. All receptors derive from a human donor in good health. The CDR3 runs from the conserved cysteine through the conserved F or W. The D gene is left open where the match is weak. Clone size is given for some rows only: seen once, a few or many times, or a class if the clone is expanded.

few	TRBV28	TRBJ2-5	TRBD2	CASSDGRGDTETQYF	TGTGCCAGCAGCGACGGGCGGGGGGATACGGAGACCCAGTACTTC
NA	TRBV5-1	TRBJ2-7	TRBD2	CASSFSGGNYEQYF	TGCGCCAGCAGCTTTAGCGGGGGGAACTACGAGCAGTACTTC
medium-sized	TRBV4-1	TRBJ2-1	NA	CASSRTWRGPLNEQFF	TGCGCCAGCAGCCGGACCTGGCGGGGGCCCCTCAATGAGCAGTTCTTC
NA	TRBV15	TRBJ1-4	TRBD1	CATSRDWTSGQGKLFF	TGTGCCACCAGCAGAGATTGGACTTCGGGACAGGGAAAACTGTTTTTT
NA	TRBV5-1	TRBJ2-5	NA	CASSRSPGGLQETQYF	TGCGCCAGCAGCCGTTCCCCCGGGGGGCTTCAAGAGACCCAGTACTTC
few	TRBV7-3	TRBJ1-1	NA	CASSLSGRMNTEAFF	TGTGCCAGCAGCTTAAGTGGGAGAATGAACACTGAAGCTTTCTTT
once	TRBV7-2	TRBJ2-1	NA	CASSQARGSYNEQFF	TGTGCCAGCAGCCAAGCTCGGGGGTCGTACAATGAGCAGTTCTTC
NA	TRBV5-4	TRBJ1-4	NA	CASSLALATNEKLFF	TGTGCCAGCAGCTTGGCTCTTGCAACTAATGAAAAACTGTTTTTT
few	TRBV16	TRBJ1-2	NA	CASSEGLGGYTF	TGTGCCAGCAGCGAGGGATTGGGAGGCTACACCTTC
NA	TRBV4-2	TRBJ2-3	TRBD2	CASSQGGGPRTDTQYF	TGTGCCAGCAGCCAAGGCGGGGGGCCTCGCACAGATACGCAGTATTTT
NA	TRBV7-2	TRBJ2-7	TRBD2	CASSLSQRGYEQYF	TGTGCCAGCAGCTTATCTCAGCGGGGCTACGAGCAGTACTTC
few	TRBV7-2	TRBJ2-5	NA	CASSLGGLQETQYF	TGTGCCAGCAGCTTAGGGGGGCTGCAAGAGACCCAGTACTTC
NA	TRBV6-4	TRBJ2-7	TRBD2	CASTTGASGGTYEQYF	TGTGCCAGCACCACTGGGGCTAGCGGGGGGACCTACGAGCAGTACTTC
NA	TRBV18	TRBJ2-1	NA	CASSAASHEQFF	TGTGCCAGCTCCGCAGCTAGCCATGAGCAGTTCTTC
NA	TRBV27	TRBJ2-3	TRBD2	CASSRPSGGFYTQYF	TGTGCCAGCAGTCGGCCTAGCGGGGGCTTCTATACGCAGTATTTT
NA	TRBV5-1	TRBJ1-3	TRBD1	CASSWGTGDRNTIYF	TGCGCCAGCAGCTGGGGGACAGGGGATAGAAACACCATATATTTT
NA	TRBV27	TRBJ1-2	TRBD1	CASRRTGGGYGYTF	TGTGCCAGCAGGCGGACAGGGGGCGGCTATGGCTACACCTTC
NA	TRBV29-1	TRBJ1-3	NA	CSSREGDTIYF	TGCAGCTCTAGAGAAGGAGACACCATATATTTT
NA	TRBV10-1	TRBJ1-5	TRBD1	CASRAAGQGRFGNQPQHF	TGCGCCAGCAGGGCCGCGGGACAGGGGCGGTTTGGCAATCAGCCCCAGCATTTT
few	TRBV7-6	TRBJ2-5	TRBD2	CASSPSGGRQETQYF	TGTGCCAGCAGCCCTAGCGGGGGGCGACAAGAGACCCAGTACTTC
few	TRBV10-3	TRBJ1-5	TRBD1	CAISDGGGGNQPQHF	TGTGCCATCAGTGACGGAGGGGGCGGCAATCAGCCCCAGCATTTT
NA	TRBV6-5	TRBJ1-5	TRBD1	CASKDRVDQPQHF	TGTGCCAGCAAGGACAGGGTTGATCAGCCCCAGCATTTT
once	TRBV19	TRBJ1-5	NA	CASNRFGQPQHF	TGTGCCAGTAACCGTTTCGGGCAGCCCCAGCATTTT